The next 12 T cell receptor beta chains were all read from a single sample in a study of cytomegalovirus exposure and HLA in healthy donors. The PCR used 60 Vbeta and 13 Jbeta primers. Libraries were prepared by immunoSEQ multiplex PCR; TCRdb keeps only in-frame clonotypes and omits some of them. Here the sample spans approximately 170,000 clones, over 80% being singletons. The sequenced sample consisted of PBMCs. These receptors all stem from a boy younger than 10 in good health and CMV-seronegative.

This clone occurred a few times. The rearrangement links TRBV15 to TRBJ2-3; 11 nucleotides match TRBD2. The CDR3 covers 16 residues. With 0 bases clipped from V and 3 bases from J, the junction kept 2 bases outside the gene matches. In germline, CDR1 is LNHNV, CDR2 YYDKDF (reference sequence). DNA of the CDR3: TGTGCCACCAGCAGAGATAGCGGGGGGGCTACAGATACGCAGTATTTT. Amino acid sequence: CATSRDSGGATDTQYF.

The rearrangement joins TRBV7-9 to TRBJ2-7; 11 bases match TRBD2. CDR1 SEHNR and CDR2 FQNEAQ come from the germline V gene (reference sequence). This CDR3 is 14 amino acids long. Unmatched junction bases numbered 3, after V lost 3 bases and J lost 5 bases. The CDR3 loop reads CASSFSSGRNEQYF. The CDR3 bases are TGTGCCAGCAGCTTTTCTAGCGGGAGGAACGAGCAGTACTTC.

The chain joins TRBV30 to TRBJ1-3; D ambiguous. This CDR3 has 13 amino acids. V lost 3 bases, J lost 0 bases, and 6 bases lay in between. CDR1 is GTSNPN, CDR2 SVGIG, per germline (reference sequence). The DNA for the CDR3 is TGTGCCTGGAGACAGCTCTCTGGAAACACCATATATTTT. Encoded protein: CAWRQLSGNTIYF. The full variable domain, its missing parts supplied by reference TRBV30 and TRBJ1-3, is SQTIHQWPATLVQPVGSPLSLECTVEGTSNPNLYWYRQAAGRGLQLLFYSVGIGQISSEVPQNLSASRPQDRQFILSSKKLLLSDSGFYLCAWRQLSGNTIYFGEGSWLTVV.

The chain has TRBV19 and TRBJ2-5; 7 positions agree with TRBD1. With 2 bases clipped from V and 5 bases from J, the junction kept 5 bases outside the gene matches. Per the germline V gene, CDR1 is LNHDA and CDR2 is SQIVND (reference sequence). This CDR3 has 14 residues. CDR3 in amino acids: CASSIQGVLETQYF. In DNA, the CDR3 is TGTGCCAGTAGTATACAGGGGGTGTTGGAGACCCAGTACTTC.

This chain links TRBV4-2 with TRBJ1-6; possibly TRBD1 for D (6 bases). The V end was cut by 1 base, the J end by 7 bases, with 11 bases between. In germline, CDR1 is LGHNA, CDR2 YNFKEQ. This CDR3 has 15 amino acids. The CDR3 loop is CASSQGTGPNSPLHF. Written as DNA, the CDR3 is TGTGCCAGCAGCCAAGGCACAGGGCCAAATTCACCCCTCCACTTT.

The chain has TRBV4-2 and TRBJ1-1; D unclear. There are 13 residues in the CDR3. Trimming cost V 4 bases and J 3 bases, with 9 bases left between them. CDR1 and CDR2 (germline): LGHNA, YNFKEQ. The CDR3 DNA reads TGTGCCAGCAGCCCATCCCGGGACACTGAAGCTTTCTTT. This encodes CASSPSRDTEAFF.

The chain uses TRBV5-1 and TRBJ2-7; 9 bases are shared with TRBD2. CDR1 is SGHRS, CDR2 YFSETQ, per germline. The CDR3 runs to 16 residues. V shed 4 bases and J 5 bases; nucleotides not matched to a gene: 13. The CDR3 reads CASSRGGSGRKNEQYF. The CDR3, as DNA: TGCGCCAGCAGCCGGGGGGGTAGCGGGAGAAAAAACGAGCAGTACTTC.

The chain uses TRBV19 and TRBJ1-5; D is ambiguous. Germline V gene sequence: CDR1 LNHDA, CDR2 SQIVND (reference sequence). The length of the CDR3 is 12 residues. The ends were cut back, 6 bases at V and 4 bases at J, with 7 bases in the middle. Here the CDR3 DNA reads TGTGCCAGTAGCCTCGTTAATCAGCCCCAGCATTTT. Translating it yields CASSLVNQPQHF.

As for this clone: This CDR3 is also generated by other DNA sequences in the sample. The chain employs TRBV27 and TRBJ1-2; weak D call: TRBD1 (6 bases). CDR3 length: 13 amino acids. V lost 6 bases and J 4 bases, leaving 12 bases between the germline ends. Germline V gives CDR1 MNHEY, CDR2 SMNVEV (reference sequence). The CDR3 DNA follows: TGTGCCAGCAGCCGAGGACAGCTCTATGGCTACACCTTC. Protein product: CASSRGQLYGYTF.

The CDR3 loop reads CASKNTGAGYGYTF. In DNA form, the CDR3 reads TGTGCCAGCAAAAACACAGGGGCGGGGTATGGCTACACCTTC. The chain has TRBV6-5 and TRBJ1-2, with 7 nucleotides matching TRBD1. Germline-derived CDR1 and CDR2 are MNHEY and SVGAGI. This CDR3 spans 14 amino acids. With V trimmed by 7 bases and J by 5 bases, 10 bases remained unmatched.

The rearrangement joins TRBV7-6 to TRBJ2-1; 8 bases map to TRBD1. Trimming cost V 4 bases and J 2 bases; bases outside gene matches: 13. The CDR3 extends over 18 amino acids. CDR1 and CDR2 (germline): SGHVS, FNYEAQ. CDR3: CASSSNHPTGATYNEQFF. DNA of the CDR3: TGTGCCAGCAGCTCAAACCACCCGACAGGGGCGACCTACAATGAGCAGTTCTTC.

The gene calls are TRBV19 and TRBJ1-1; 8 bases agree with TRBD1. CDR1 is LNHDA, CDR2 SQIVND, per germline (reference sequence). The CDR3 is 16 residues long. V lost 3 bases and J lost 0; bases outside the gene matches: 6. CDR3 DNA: TGTGCCAGTAGTATGTACAGGGGGGCGGTGAACACTGAAGCTTTCTTT. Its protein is CASSMYRGAVNTEAFF.